One T cell receptor beta chain is described in this entry. Its antigen remains unidentified. Its ends do not fully match the called genes, so a read error is possible. This entry is derived from a study of lymphopenia after photon versus proton radiotherapy. Study conclusions and caveats: Survival link was tested only in deceased patients; proton benefit remains a possibility. Post-nadir diversity loss with photons came from oligoclonal expansion, particularly CD8+ Temra cells. Post-nadir TCR diversity decline inversely tracked overall survival among those who died. Photon-treated patients lost naive T cells and TCR diversity; proton-treated stayed stable.

The CDR3 consists of 14 residues. Per germline, CDR1 SSHAT and CDR2 FNYEAQ (reference sequence). The repertoire was sequenced with immunoSEQ multiplex PCR; TCRdb's copy has only in-frame clones and lacks some. Here the sample spans 35,000 to 45,000 clones, about 80% being singletons. The chain combines TRBV7-7 with TRBJ2-7; D uncertain. The receptor was isolated from a woman aged 70-85 years with pancreatic cancer. The specimen was peripheral blood, collected from a patient treated with proton-based radiotherapy. The CDR3 reads CASSLGPVNYEQYF. As DNA, the CDR3 is TGTGCTAGCAGCTTAGGACCAGTTAACTACGAGCAGTACTTC.